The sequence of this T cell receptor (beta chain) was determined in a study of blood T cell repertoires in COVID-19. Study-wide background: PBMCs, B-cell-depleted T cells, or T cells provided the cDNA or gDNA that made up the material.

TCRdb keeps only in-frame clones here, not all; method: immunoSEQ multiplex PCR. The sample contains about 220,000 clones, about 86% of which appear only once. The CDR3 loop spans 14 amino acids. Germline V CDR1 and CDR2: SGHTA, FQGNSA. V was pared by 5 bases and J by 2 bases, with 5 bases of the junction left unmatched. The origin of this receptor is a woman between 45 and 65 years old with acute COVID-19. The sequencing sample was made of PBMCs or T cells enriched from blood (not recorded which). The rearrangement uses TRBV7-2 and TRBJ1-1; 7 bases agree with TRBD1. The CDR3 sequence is CASSQQGHNTEAFF. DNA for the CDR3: TGTGCCAGCAGCCAACAGGGGCACAACACTGAAGCTTTCTTT.